These 25 T cell receptor beta chains were sequenced from one sample in a study of chemoradiotherapy in HPV16-positive cancers. TCRdb's copy holds only in-frame clones and misses some; the assay was immunoSEQ multiplex PCR. The repertoire has about 68,000 clones, roughly 90% of them found once; the top ten carry more than 3.5%. The sequences come from blood, collected from a patient who underwent chemoradiotherapy. These receptors were collected from a human donor with HPV-associated anogenital cancer.

The V call is TRBV5-1, the J call TRBJ1-1, with a tentative D call TRBD1 (5 bases). Germline V CDR1 and CDR2: SGHRS, YFSETQ. This CDR3 region has 15 residues. Trimming took off 3 bases at V and 4 bases at J, with 16 bases between the two ends. CDR3 DNA: TGCGCCAGCAGCTCCCGCACGCGGGGCCGCACTGAAGCTTTCTTT. This gives the protein CASSSRTRGRTEAFF.

Concerning this clone: At the DNA level, this CDR3 is encoded by other sequences in the same sample as well. The chain couples TRBV19 to TRBJ2-7, with D maybe TRBD1 (6 bases). From germline, CDR1 is LNHDA and CDR2 SQIVND (reference sequence). The CDR3 has 13 amino acids. V lost 5 bases, J lost 4 bases, and 12 bases lay in between. The CDR3 region has the DNA TGTGCCAGTAGTCCCGGCAGGGGTTACGAGCAGTACTTC. Its protein is CASSPGRGYEQYF. The variable domain in full, with the rest retrieved from reference TRBV19 and TRBJ2-7, is DGGITQSPKYLFRKEGQNVTLSCEQNLNHDAMYWYRQDPGQGLRLIYYSQIVNDFQKGDIAEGYSVSREKKESFPLTVTSAQKNPTAFYLCASSPGRGYEQYFGPGTRLTVT.

V and J are TRBV7-9 and TRBJ2-1; D may correspond to TRBD1 or TRBD2 (6 bases each). V dropped 6 bases and J dropped 10 bases, with 16 bases sitting between them. Germline CDR1 reads SEHNR; CDR2 reads FQNEAQ (reference sequence). The CDR3 is made up of 13 amino acids. The CDR3, as DNA: TGTGCCAGCAGTCCGGAGGGGGAATGGGAGCAGTTCTTC. Protein: CASSPEGEWEQFF.

V is TRBV6-1 and J is TRBJ2-3, with 8 bases aligning to TRBD1. V lost 5 bases, J lost 0 bases, and 1 base stayed unmatched. Germline CDR1 and CDR2: MNHNS and SASEGT. The CDR3 length is 14 residues. This CDR3 is CASSRQGSTDTQYF. The CDR3 DNA sequence: TGTGCCAGCAGTCGACAGGGGAGCACAGATACGCAGTATTTT.

The rearrangement links TRBV5-5 to TRBJ2-5; D unresolved. Trimming pared 0 bases from V and 1 base from J, leaving 7 bases between. The CDR3 consists of 14 residues. CDR1 and CDR2 (germline): SGHKS, YYEKEE (reference sequence). As DNA, the CDR3 is TGTGCCAGCAGCTTGGGGACGGCCCAAGAGACCCAGTACTTC. Translated: CASSLGTAQETQYF.

V and J are TRBV6-5 and TRBJ1-2; D may be TRBD1 (5 bases). Deletions cut 10 bases from V and 7 bases from J, with 22 bases between. CDR1 MNHEY and CDR2 SVGAGI come from the germline V gene. This CDR3 region has 14 residues. The CDR3 region is CATTAWQGSSGYTF. In nucleotides, the CDR3 is TGTGCCACCACAGCATGGCAGGGATCCAGTGGCTACACCTTC.

This sequence joins TRBV28 and TRBJ2-2; D gene uncertain. The CDR3 totals 14 residues. Germline loops: CDR1 MDHEN, CDR2 SYDVKM. The V gene lost 7 bases and the J gene lost 1 base, with 10 bases spanning the gap. The CDR3 DNA sequence: TGTGCCAGCACCTGGGTCAGGAACACCGGGGAGCTGTTTTTT. It encodes CASTWVRNTGELFF.

This chain links TRBV28 with TRBJ1-5; possibly TRBD1 for D (5 bases). There are 15 residues in the CDR3. The V end was cut by 2 bases, the J end by 0 bases, with 8 bases between. Germline CDR1 and CDR2: MDHEN and SYDVKM. The CDR3 DNA follows: TGTGCCAGCAGTTTACAGGGTTATAGCAATCAGCCCCAGCATTTT. It translates to CASSLQGYSNQPQHF. The whole variable domain, remainder taken from reference TRBV28 and TRBJ1-5, is DVKVTQSSRYLVKRTGEKVFLECVQDMDHENMFWYRQDPGLGLRLIYFSYDVKMKEKGDIPEGYSVSREKKERFSLILESASTNQTSMYLCASSLQGYSNQPQHFGDGTRLSIL.

The genes are TRBV11-2 and TRBJ2-7; TRBD2 is a possible D gene (6 bases). Germline CDR1 is SGHAT and CDR2 is FQNNGV. The V end lost 4 bases, the J end lost 2 bases, and 18 bases lay between the germline ends. This CDR3 spans 16 amino acids. Here the CDR3 reads CASSSFPEGFAYEQYF. The CDR3, as DNA: TGTGCCAGCAGCTCCTTCCCGGAGGGGTTCGCCTACGAGCAGTACTTC.

The chain uses TRBV5-1 and TRBJ2-1; possible D gene TRBD1, 5 bases. Germline CDR1 and CDR2: SGHRS and YFSETQ. Deletions cut 0 bases from V and 8 bases from J, with 12 bases between. This CDR3 region has 14 residues. The CDR3 nucleotides read TGCGCCAGCAGCTTGGGACAGAAGGTAGATGAGCAGTTCTTC. Translation: CASSLGQKVDEQFF.

A single count supports this clone. The J gene is TRBJ2-5, the V gene TRBV27, with 7 bases fitting TRBD1. V shed 2 bases and J 5 bases; nucleotides not matched to a gene: 11. The CDR3 sequence is 16 residues long. CDR1 and CDR2 from the germline V gene are MNHEY and SMNVEV (reference sequence). CDR3 nucleotide sequence: TGTGCCAGCAGTTTAACTAGAAAGGGGGCTGCGGAGACCCAGTACTTC. This sequence encodes CASSLTRKGAAETQYF.

This clone was seen only once. The rearrangement joins TRBV27 to TRBJ2-2, with 7 bases matching TRBD1. The trim removed 5 bases at V and 0 bases at J, leaving 3 bases unmatched. Germline V CDR1 and CDR2: MNHEY, SMNVEV (reference sequence). This CDR3 contains 15 residues. The CDR3 sequence is CASSPTGANTGELFF. The CDR3 coding sequence is TGTGCCAGCAGTCCCACAGGGGCGAACACCGGGGAGCTGTTTTTT.

The rearrangement links TRBV25-1 to TRBJ1-1, with 7 bases lining up with TRBD1. The V and J ends lost 3 bases and 3 bases, in that order; junction bases with no gene match: 1. Germline V lookup: CDR1 MGHDK, CDR2 SYGVNS. The CDR3 extends over 13 amino acids. CDR3 loop: CASSDDRDTEAFF. The CDR3 DNA reads TGTGCCAGCAGTGACGACAGGGACACTGAAGCTTTCTTT.

The chain recombines TRBV5-1 with TRBJ2-1; tentatively, D is TRBD2 (5 bases). The V gene lost 0 bases and the J gene lost 7 bases, with 11 bases spanning the gap. Looked up from germline, CDR1 is SGHRS and CDR2 is YFSETQ. The CDR3 spans 14 residues. CDR3 sequence reads: CASSLGTSFNEQFF. Here the CDR3 DNA reads TGCGCCAGCAGCTTGGGTACTAGTTTTAATGAGCAGTTCTTC.

This chain links TRBV10-3 with TRBJ2-1; D uncertain. The V end was cut by 8 bases, the J end by 7 bases, with 24 bases between. The germline CDR1 and CDR2 sequences are ENHRY and SYGVKD. The CDR3 consists of 16 residues. CDR3 loop: CAIAGVKPFGLNEQFF. Here the CDR3 DNA reads TGTGCCATCGCTGGGGTGAAGCCCTTCGGGTTGAATGAGCAGTTCTTC.

The rearrangement joins TRBV6-5 to TRBJ2-7, with 8 positions matching TRBD1. The CDR3 runs to 15 residues. Germline V gene sequence: CDR1 MNHEY, CDR2 SVGAGI. V was pared by 6 bases and J by 1 base, with 8 bases of the junction left unmatched. The CDR3 protein is CASSLGGTGSYEQYF. The CDR3 coding sequence is TGTGCCAGCAGCCTCGGAGGGACAGGTTCCTACGAGCAGTACTTC.

This chain joins TRBV23-1 and TRBJ2-3; 9 bases agree with TRBD2. TRBV23-1 is filed as an ORF, its function uncertain. The CDR3 contains 17 residues. V lost 0 bases and J lost 4; bases outside the gene matches: 8. The CDR3 sequence is CASSQSRLAGLPDTQYF. For the CDR3, the DNA is TGCGCCAGCAGTCAATCCCGTCTAGCGGGGCTGCCAGATACGCAGTATTTT.

V usage is TRBV11-2 and J usage is TRBJ2-7; the D is unclear. Germline V CDR1 and CDR2: SGHAT, FQNNGV. Trimming shortened V by 1 base and J by 3 bases, and 10 bases separated the two germline ends. The CDR3 totals 14 residues. The CDR3 loop reads CASSLAVPFYEQYF. Written as DNA, the CDR3 is TGTGCCAGCAGCTTAGCAGTGCCTTTCTACGAGCAGTACTTC. Looking up the rest from reference TRBV11-2 and TRBJ2-7 gives the full variable domain: EAGVAQSPRYKIIEKRQSVAFWCNPISGHATLYWYQQILGQGPKLLIQFQNNGVVDDSQLPKDRFSAERLKGVDSTLKIQPAKLEDSAVYLCASSLAVPFYEQYFGPGTRLTVT.

This chain uses TRBV7-9 with TRBJ1-2, with TRBD1 matching 9 bases. CDR3 length: 13 amino acids. J gave up 6 bases and V 3 bases, and 2 bases lay outside the gene matches. Germline CDR1 SEHNR, CDR2 FQNEAQ (reference sequence). The CDR3 reads CASSFGTGHGYTF. CDR3 coding DNA: TGTGCCAGCAGCTTCGGGACAGGGCATGGCTACACCTTC.

Comment on this clone: Its ends do not fully match the called genes, so a read error is possible. J is TRBJ1-1 and V is TRBV19, with 12 nucleotides matching TRBD1. The CDR3 runs to 15 residues. Germline V gene data show CDR1 as LNHDA and CDR2 as SQIVND (reference sequence). As DNA, the CDR3 is TGTGCCAGTAGCATAGAGGGACAGGGGGCTACTGAAGCTTTCTTT. Translating gives CASSIEGQGATEAFF.

This chain uses TRBV5-6 with TRBJ2-7; no clear D gene. Germline CDR1 reads SGHDT; CDR2 reads YYEEEE. Trimming left V 5 bases short and J 7 bases short, with 16 bases between. The CDR3 has 13 residues. The CDR3 reads CASSPDNLLEQYF. CDR3 sequence (DNA): TGTGCCAGCAGTCCTGACAACCTTTTGGAGCAGTACTTC.

This chain links TRBV5-1 with TRBJ2-7; 13 nucleotides agree with TRBD2. V shed 4 bases, J shed 2 bases, and the junction held 6 bases outside the gene matches. The CDR3 contains 16 residues. Per the germline V gene, CDR1 is SGHRS and CDR2 is YFSETQ. The CDR3 DNA reads as TGCGCCAGCAGCCCCCCGGGACTAGCGGGGACCTACGAGCAGTACTTC. Amino acid sequence: CASSPPGLAGTYEQYF.

The sample holds a few counts of this clone. The rearrangement links TRBV6-4 to TRBJ2-3; 8 bases line up with TRBD2. After removal of 0 bases from V and 3 bases from J, the junction contained 2 bases not matched to a gene. The CDR3 loop spans 15 amino acids. CDR1 and CDR2 from the germline V gene are MRHNA and SNTAGT. CDR3 bases: TGTGCCAGCAGTGACTCTAGCGGGGAGACAGATACGCAGTATTTT. Translation: CASSDSSGETDTQYF.

The rearrangement joins TRBV18 to TRBJ1-1, with D hard to call. Germline CDR1 is KGHSH and CDR2 is LQKENI. The V end was cut by 2 bases, the J end by 1 base, with 8 bases between. CDR3 size: 14 residues. The CDR3 nucleotides read TGTGCCAGCTCACCAGCCCTAGGGAACACTGAAGCTTTCTTT. It codes for CASSPALGNTEAFF.

The rearrangement uses TRBV28 and TRBJ2-7; 7 bases match TRBD2. The germline V gene encodes CDR1 MDHEN and CDR2 SYDVKM. V trimming: 4 bases; J trimming: 4 bases; junction bases outside the gene matches: 13. The CDR3 runs 16 residues. The CDR3 sequence: CASSSPSGGGPYEQYF. For the CDR3, the DNA is TGTGCCAGCAGTTCTCCCTCCGGCGGGGGTCCGTACGAGCAGTACTTC.